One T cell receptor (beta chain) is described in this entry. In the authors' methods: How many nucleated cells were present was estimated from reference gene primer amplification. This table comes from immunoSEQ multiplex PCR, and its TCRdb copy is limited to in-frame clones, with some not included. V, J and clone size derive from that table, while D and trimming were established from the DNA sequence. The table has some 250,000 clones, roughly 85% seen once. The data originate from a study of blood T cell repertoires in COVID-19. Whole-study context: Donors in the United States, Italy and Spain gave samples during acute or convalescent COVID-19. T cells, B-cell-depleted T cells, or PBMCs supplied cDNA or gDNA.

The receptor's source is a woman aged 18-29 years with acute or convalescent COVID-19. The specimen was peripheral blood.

CDR3: CASSPPGSEAFF. The CDR3 DNA reads as TGTGCCAGCTCACCACCGGGCAGCGAAGCTTTCTTT. V is TRBV18 and J is TRBJ1-1, with D uncertain. CDR3 length equals 12 residues. The V and J ends lost 0 bases and 8 bases respectively, with 7 bases between them. Germline CDR1 and CDR2: KGHSH and LQKENI.